This T cell receptor beta chain stems from a study of Graves' ophthalmopathy and Graves' hyperthyroidism. Findings and caveats of the study: Most thyroid clonotypes expanded beyond 0.001 frequency were also found in blood.

RNA transcripts were the source from which TCR beta CDR3 regions were amplified. HTBI primers primed a first-round RT-PCR, and a second-round multiplex PCR followed. Each CDR3 protein is one row after TCRdb ran MiXCR on the multiplex PCR reads. The repertoire holds about 550,000 distinct CDR3 sequences, with 35% to 40% as singletons. The CDR3 contains 15 residues. Per the germline V gene, CDR1 is DFQATT and CDR2 is SNEGSKA (reference sequence). Points on this clonotype: What it recognizes is unknown. Sequence at one end of the junction differs from germline and may be a read error.

The receptor was isolated from an adult man with Graves' hyperthyroidism. Source material: peripheral blood or thyroid tissue (not recorded which). This chain uses TRBV20-1 with TRBJ1-3; D call uncertain. In nucleotides, the CDR3 is TGCAGTGCTAGAGATCTGGGGAATGCTGGAAACACCGTATATTTT. It specifies CSARDLGNAGNTVYF.